The 9 T cell receptor beta chains presented below share a single source sample, sequenced in a study of PD-1 blockade in classical Hodgkin lymphoma. Generated by immunoSEQ multiplex PCR, the TCRdb table keeps only in-frame clones and is missing some. The repertoire holds about 4,200 clones, with 67% as singletons. Time point given: cycle 4 day 1 (C4D1), after 6 weeks of nivolumab. Every single patient, without exception, relapsed after autologous stem cell transplantation, and brentuximab vedotin exposure varied. Specimen: peripheral blood mononuclear cells (PBMCs), collected before the fourth cycle of nivolumab. These receptors originate from a human donor with classical Hodgkin lymphoma.

This chain joins TRBV14 and TRBJ1-1, with D tentatively TRBD1 (5 bases). The length of the CDR3 is 14 residues. Trimming removed 3 bases from V and 3 bases from J, with 11 bases in between. Germline V lookup: CDR1 SGHDN, CDR2 FVKESK. As DNA, the CDR3 is TGTGCCAGCAGCCATTTTGGGGCGGACACTGAAGCTTTCTTT. It is translated as CASSHFGADTEAFF.

This chain connects TRBV28 to TRBJ1-6; 7 positions agree with TRBD1. This CDR3 has 16 residues. J gave up 7 bases and V 6 bases, and 12 bases lay outside the gene matches. Germline V gene sequence: CDR1 MDHEN, CDR2 SYDVKM. CDR3 DNA sequence: TGTGCCAGCAGCACATACGGGGGACAGATAAATTCACCCCTCCACTTT. It is translated as CASSTYGGQINSPLHF.

This clone is deemed medium-sized. The chain couples TRBV14 to TRBJ1-3, with D possibly being TRBD1 (6 bases). The CDR3 runs 16 residues. V lost 4 bases and J lost 0, with 13 bases in between. Germline CDR1 SGHDN, CDR2 FVKESK. CDR3 sequence: CASSRQTGLSGNTIYF. The CDR3, as DNA: TGTGCCAGCAGCCGGCAGACAGGCCTCTCTGGAAACACCATATATTTT.

V and J are TRBV9 and TRBJ2-2, with 15 bases identical to TRBD2. V trimming: 3 bases; J trimming: 4 bases; junction bases outside the gene matches: 4. CDR3 length: 17 residues. CDR1 is SGDLS and CDR2 is YYNGEE in the germline V gene. The chain's CDR3 is CASSAGLAGGVTGELFF. CDR3 sequence (DNA): TGTGCCAGCAGCGCGGGACTAGCGGGAGGCGTCACCGGGGAGCTGTTTTTT.

The V gene is TRBV9, the J gene TRBJ2-3; D gene uncertain. Trimming stripped 4 bases from V and 3 bases from J, with 12 bases between. The CDR3 totals 14 residues. Germline V gives CDR1 SGDLS, CDR2 YYNGEE. The CDR3 sequence: CASSPHLVTDTQYF. In DNA, the CDR3 is TGTGCCAGCAGCCCCCACCTAGTGACAGATACGCAGTATTTT. Full variable domain (rest looked up from reference TRBV9 and TRBJ2-3): DSGVTQTPKHLITATGQRVTLRCSPRSGDLSVYWYQQSLDQGLQFLIQYYNGEERAKGNILERFSAQQFPDLHSELNLSSLELGDSALYFCASSPHLVTDTQYFGPGTRLTVL.

V and J are TRBV23-1 and TRBJ2-7; TRBD1 aligns across 7 bases. TRBV23-1 falls under the ORF class, with uncertain function. V dropped 4 bases and J dropped 5; count of bases not matched to a gene: 14. The CDR3 loop spans 16 amino acids. CDR3 nucleotides: TGCGCCAGCAGTCTCCAACCCTCGGACAGGATAAACGAGCAGTACTTC. Its translation: CASSLQPSDRINEQYF.

The chain has TRBV20-1 and TRBJ2-7, with TRBD2 as a possible D gene (5 bases). The germline CDR1 and CDR2 sequences are DFQATT and SNEGSKA (reference sequence). The CDR3 extends over 11 amino acids. The CDR3 DNA sequence: TGCAGCGGTCGGGGAGATACCGAGCAGTACTTC. Protein sequence: CSGRGDTEQYF.

This chain's CDR3 is CASSERHLLPEQYF. The DNA of the CDR3 is TGTGCCAGCAGTGAACGCCATCTGCTTCCGGAGCAGTACTTC. V and J are TRBV6-1 and TRBJ2-7; D is uncertain. The V and J ends lost 2 bases and 7 bases respectively, with 15 bases between them. CDR1 and CDR2 from the germline V gene are MNHNS and SASEGT. The CDR3 extends over 14 amino acids.

The genes are TRBV9 and TRBJ2-1, with 10 bases identical to TRBD2. J was trimmed by 3 bases and V by 5 bases; bases with no gene match: 8. Germline CDR1 and CDR2: SGDLS and YYNGEE. The CDR3 is made up of 16 amino acids. In DNA form, the CDR3 reads TGTGCCAGCAGTCCCACGGGACTAGCGAGCTACAATGAGCAGTTCTTC. Amino acid sequence: CASSPTGLASYNEQFF.